This T cell receptor (beta chain) derives from a study of preoperative IRX-2 immunotherapy in early breast cancer. Treatment in this sample: preoperative locoregional IRX-2 cytokine immunotherapy. Preoperative locoregional IRX-2 cytokine immunotherapy was tested in the phase Ib source study. Profiled with immunoSEQ multiplex PCR; TCRdb holds only in-frame clones, not every one. The table lists tens of thousands of clones, approximately 75% of them singletons. Trimming cost V 3 bases and J 4 bases; bases outside gene matches: 8. The CDR3 loop spans 15 amino acids. Germline values: CDR1 SGHNT, CDR2 YENEEA.

This receptor was obtained from a human donor with breast cancer. The gene calls are TRBV11-3 and TRBJ1-2, with 7 bases aligning to TRBD1. Source: lymph node tissue, taken after IRX-2 immunotherapy. DNA for the CDR3: TGTGCCAGCAGCTTGGGGAGGGGGCTTGGCTATGGCTACACCTTC. Amino acids: CASSLGRGLGYGYTF.